The clone carrying this T cell receptor beta chain was observed at least ten times. Its target is unknown. This sample was taken from a study of CD8+CD57+ T cells in acquired aplastic anemia. The CDR3 has 16 residues. Per the germline V gene, CDR1 is SGHNT and CDR2 is YYREEE (reference sequence). The V and J ends lost 3 bases and 4 bases respectively, with 19 bases between them. Study-level results: Patients were compared with controls for CD8+ Simpson's diversity, and no significant difference emerged.

Genomic DNA was employed as the template in profiling TCR beta VDJ and CDR3. TCRdb processed the reads anew with MiXCR; each CDR3 protein has one entry. Of approximately 130,000 distinct CDR3 sequences in the sample, more than 35% were seen once. The material sequenced was sorted CD4+, CD8+, or CD8+CD57+ T cells (not recorded which) from PBMCs. J is TRBJ1-2 and V is TRBV5-4; weak D call: TRBD1 (5 bases). The sequence was collected from a human donor in good health, serving as a control. The DNA of the CDR3 is TGTGCCAGCAGCTCCTCAGGGATAGGTGTATTCTATGGCTACACCTTC. It specifies CASSSSGIGVFYGYTF.